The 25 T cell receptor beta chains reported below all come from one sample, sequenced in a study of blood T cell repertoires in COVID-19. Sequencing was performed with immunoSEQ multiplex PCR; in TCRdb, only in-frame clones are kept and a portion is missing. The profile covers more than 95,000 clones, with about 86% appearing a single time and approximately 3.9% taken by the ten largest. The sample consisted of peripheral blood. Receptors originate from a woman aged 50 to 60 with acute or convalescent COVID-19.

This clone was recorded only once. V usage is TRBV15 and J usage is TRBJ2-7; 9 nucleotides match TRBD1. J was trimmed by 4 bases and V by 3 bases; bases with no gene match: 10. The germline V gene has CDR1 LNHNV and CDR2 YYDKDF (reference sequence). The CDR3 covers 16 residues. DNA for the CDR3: TGTGCCACCAGCAGTGCCCCGGGACAGGGAGGGTACGAGCAGTACTTC. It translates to CATSSAPGQGGYEQYF. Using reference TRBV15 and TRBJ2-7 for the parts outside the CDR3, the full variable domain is DAMVIQNPRYQVTQFGKPVTLSCSQTLNHNVMYWYQQKSSQAPKLLFHYYDKDFNNEADTPDNFQSRRPNTSFCFLDIRSPGLGDTAMYLCATSSAPGQGGYEQYFGPGTRLTVT.

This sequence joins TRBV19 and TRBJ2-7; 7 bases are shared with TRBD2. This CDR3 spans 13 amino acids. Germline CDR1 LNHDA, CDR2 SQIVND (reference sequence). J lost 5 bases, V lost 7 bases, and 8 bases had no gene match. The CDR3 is CASTPASGDEQYF. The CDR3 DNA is TGTGCCAGTACCCCCGCCAGCGGGGACGAGCAGTACTTC.

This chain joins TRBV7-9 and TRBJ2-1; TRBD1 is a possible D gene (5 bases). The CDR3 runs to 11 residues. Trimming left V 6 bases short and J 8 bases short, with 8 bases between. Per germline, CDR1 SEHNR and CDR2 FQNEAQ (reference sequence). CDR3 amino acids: CASSKGYEQFF. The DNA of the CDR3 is TGTGCCAGCAGTAAGGGGTATGAGCAGTTCTTC. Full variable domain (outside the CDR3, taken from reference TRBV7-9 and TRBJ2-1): DTGVSQNPRHKITKRGQNVTFRCDPISEHNRLYWYRQTLGQGPEFLTYFQNEAQLEKSRLLSDRFSAERPKGSFSTLEIQRTEQGDSAMYLCASSKGYEQFFGPGTRLTVL.

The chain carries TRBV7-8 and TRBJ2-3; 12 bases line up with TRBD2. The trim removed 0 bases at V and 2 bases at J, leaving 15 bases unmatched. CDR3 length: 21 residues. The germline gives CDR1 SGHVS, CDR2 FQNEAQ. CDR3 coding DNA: TGTGCCAGCAGCTTAGCGATTCCCCCTAGCGGGAGGGCCAGGTCCACAGATACGCAGTATTTT. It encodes CASSLAIPPSGRARSTDTQYF.

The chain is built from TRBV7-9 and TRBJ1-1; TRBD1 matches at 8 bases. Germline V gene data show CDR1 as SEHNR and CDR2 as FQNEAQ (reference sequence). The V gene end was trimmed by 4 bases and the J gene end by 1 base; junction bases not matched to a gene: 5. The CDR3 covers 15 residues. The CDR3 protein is CASSSRGQGNTEAFF. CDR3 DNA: TGTGCCAGCAGCTCTCGAGGACAGGGGAACACTGAAGCTTTCTTT. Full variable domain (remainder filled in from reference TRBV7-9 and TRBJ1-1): DTGVSQNPRHKITKRGQNVTFRCDPISEHNRLYWYRQTLGQGPEFLTYFQNEAQLEKSRLLSDRFSAERPKGSFSTLEIQRTEQGDSAMYLCASSSRGQGNTEAFFGQGTRLTVV.

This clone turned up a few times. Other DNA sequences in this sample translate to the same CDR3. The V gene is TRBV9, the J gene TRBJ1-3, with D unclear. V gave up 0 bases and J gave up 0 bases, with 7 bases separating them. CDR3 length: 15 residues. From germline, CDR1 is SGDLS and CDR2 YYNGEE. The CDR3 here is CASSVVGGSGNTIYF. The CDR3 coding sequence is TGTGCCAGCAGCGTAGTGGGAGGCTCTGGAAACACCATATATTTT.

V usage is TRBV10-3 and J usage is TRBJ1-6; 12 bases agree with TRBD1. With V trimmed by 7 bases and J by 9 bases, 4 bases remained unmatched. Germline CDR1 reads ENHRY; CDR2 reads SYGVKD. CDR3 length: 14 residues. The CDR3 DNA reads TGTGCCATCAAAGGGACAGGGGGCGGTTCACCCCTCCACTTT. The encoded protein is CAIKGTGGGSPLHF.

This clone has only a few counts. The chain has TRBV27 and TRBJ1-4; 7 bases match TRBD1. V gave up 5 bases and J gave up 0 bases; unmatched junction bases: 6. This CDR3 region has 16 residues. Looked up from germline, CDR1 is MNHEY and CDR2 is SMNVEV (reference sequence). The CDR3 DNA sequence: TGTGCCAGCAGTACAACAGGGGCCCCAACTAATGAAAAACTGTTTTTT. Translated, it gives CASSTTGAPTNEKLFF. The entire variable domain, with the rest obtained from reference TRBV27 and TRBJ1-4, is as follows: EAQVTQNPRYLITVTGKKLTVTCSQNMNHEYMSWYRQDPGLGLRQIYYSMNVEVTDKGDVPEGYKVSRKEKRNFPLILESPSPNQTSLYFCASSTTGAPTNEKLFFGSGTQLSVL.

CDR3 bases: TGTGCCGTTCGGACAGGGAACACCGGGGAGCTGTTTTTT. Amino acids: CAVRTGNTGELFF. This rearrangement joins TRBV2 to TRBJ2-2; 7 positions agree with TRBD1. V shed 11 bases and J 1 base; nucleotides not matched to a gene: 4. This CDR3 has 13 residues. CDR1 and CDR2 (germline): SNHLY, FYNNEI.

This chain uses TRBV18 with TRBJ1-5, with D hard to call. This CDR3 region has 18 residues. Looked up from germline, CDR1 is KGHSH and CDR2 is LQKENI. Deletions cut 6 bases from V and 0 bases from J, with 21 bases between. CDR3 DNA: TGTGCCAGCTCTCTAGAAACTAAGAGCGTTAATAGCAATCAGCCCCAGCATTTT. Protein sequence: CASSLETKSVNSNQPQHF.

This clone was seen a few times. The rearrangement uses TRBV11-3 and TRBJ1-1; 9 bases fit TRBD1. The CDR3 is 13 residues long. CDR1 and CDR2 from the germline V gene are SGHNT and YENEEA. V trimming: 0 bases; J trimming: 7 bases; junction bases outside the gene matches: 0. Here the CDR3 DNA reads TGTGCCAGCAGCTTAGAGACAGGGGGTGAAGCTTTCTTT. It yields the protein CASSLETGGEAFF.

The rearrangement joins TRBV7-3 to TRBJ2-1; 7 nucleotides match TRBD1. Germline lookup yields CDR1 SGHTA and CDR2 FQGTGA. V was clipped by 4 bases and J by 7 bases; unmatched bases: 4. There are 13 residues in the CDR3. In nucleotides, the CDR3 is TGTGCCAGCAGCTCTTTCAGGGGGAATGAGCAGTTCTTC. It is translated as CASSSFRGNEQFF.

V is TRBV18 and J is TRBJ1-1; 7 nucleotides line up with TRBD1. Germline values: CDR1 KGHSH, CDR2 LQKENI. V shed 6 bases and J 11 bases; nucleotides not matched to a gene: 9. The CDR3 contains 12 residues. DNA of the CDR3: TGTGCCAGCTCCCGGGACAGTTATTCCGCTTTCTTT. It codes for CASSRDSYSAFF.

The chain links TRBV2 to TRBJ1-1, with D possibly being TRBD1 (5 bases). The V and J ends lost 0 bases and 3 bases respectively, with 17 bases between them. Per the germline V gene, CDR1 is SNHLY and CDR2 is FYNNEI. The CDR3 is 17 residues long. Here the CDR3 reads CASSEAGTWGEYTEAFF. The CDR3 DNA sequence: TGTGCCAGCAGTGAAGCGGGGACTTGGGGGGAGTACACTGAAGCTTTCTTT.

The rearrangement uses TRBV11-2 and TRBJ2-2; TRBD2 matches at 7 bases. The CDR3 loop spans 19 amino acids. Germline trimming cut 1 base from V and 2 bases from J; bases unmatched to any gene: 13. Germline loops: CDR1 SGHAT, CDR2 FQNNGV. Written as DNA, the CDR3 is TGTGCCAGCAGCTTAGTCGGCGGGGGACGTTTACTCAACACCGGGGAGCTGTTTTTT. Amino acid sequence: CASSLVGGGRLLNTGELFF.

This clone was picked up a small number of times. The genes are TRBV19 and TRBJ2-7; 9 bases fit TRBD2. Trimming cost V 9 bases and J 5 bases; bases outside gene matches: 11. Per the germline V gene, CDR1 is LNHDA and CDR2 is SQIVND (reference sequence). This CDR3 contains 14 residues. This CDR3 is CASLDSSGSNEQYF. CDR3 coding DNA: TGTGCCAGCCTGGATAGTAGCGGGAGCAACGAGCAGTACTTC.

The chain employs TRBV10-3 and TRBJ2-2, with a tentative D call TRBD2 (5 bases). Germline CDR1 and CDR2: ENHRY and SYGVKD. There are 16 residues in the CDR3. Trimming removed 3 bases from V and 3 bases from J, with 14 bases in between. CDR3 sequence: CAISDRKGADTGELFF. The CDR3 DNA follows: TGTGCCATCAGTGATAGGAAGGGAGCGGACACCGGGGAGCTGTTTTTT.

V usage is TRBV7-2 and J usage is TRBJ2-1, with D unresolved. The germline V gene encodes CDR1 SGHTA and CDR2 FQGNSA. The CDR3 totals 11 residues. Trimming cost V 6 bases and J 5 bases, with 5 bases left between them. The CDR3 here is CASRRNNEQFF. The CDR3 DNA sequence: TGTGCCAGCAGGAGGAACAATGAGCAGTTCTTC.

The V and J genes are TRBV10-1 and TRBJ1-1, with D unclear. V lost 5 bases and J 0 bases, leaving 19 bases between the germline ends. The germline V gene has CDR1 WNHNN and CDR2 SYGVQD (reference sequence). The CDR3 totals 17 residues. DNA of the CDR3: TGCGCCAGCAGTAGGAAGAGGAGCCTAACCCTGAACACTGAAGCTTTCTTT. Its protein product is CASSRKRSLTLNTEAFF.

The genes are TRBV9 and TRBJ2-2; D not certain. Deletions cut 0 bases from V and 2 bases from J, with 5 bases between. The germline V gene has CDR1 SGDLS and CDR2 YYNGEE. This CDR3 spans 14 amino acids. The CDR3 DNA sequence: TGTGCCAGCAGCGTAGCATTTAACACCGGGGAGCTGTTTTTT. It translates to CASSVAFNTGELFF.

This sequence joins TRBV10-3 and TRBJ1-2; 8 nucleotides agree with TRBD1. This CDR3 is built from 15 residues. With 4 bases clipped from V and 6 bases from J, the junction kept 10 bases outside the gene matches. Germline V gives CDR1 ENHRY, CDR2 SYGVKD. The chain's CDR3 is CAISVSSGTGDGYTF. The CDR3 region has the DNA TGTGCCATCAGTGTTTCTTCCGGGACAGGCGATGGCTACACCTTC.

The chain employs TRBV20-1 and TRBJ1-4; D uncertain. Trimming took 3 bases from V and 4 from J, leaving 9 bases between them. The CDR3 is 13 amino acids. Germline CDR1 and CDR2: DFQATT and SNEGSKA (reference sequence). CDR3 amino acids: CSASSGINEKLFF. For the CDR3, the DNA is TGCAGTGCTAGTTCGGGGATTAATGAAAAACTGTTTTTT.

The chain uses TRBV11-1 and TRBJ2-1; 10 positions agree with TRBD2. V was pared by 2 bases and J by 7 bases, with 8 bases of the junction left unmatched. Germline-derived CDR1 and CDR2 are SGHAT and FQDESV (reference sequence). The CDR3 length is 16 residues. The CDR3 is CASSLSPERGGNEQFF. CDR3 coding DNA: TGTGCCAGCAGCTTATCCCCCGAGCGGGGGGGGAATGAGCAGTTCTTC.

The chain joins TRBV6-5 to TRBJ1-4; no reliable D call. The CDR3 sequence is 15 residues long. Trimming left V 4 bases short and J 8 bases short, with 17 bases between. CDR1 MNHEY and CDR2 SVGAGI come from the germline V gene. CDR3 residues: CASSSGGAGEEKLFF. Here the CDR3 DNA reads TGTGCCAGCAGTTCCGGTGGCGCCGGGGAAGAAAAACTGTTTTTT.

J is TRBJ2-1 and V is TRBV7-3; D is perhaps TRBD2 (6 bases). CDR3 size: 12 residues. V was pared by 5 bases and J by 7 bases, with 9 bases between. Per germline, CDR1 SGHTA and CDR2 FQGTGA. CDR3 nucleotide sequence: TGTGCCAGCAGCATAAGCGGGAATGAGCAGTTCTTC. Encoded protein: CASSISGNEQFF.